This T cell receptor beta chain is drawn from a study of T-cell reconstitution after alpha-beta-depleted transplantation in children. General study results and limits: Among T cells one year after transplant, newly produced cells accounted for most counts and diversity.

The ends lost 3 bases at V and 1 base at J; junction bases unmatched: 8. The germline V gene encodes CDR1 SGHKS and CDR2 YYEKEE (reference sequence). CDR3 length: 17 residues. Unique molecular identifiers were incorporated when the TCRbeta library was constructed. TCRdb re-analysed the PCR reads in MiXCR, keeping a single row per CDR3 protein. The sample yields under 850,000 distinct CDR3 sequences, about an eighth seen once. Remarks on this clonotype: What it binds is not known.

The receptor was isolated from a girl aged 2-10 years with congenital amegakaryocytic thrombocytopenia, due to receive a stem cell transplant. The V and J genes are TRBV5-5 and TRBJ2-3, with 10 bases identical to TRBD1. This material consisted of PBMCs, taken before TCRalphabeta/CD19-depleted stem cell transplant. CDR3 residues: CASSSYSGTGGTDTQYF. The CDR3 DNA is TGTGCCAGCAGCTCCTACTCCGGGACAGGGGGCACAGATACGCAGTATTTT.